This paragraph reports one T cell receptor (beta chain). Antigen: not known. This specimen comes from a study of blood T cells in healthy people across ages. Primed by a sample-barcoded 5' primer and a J-beta primer mix, a second PCR proceeded for about 6 to 11 cycles. TCRdb passed the 5' RACE reads through MiXCR, listing each CDR3 protein once. This table holds roughly 680,000 distinct CDR3 sequences, approximately 52% found once. Study-wide results and limits: Per-million-T-cell TCR beta diversity fell roughly linearly with age.

V was trimmed by 11 bases and J by 3 bases, leaving 1 base between them. The CDR3 consists of 8 residues. Germline V CDR1 and CDR2: MNHEY, SMNVEV (reference sequence). Sequencing was carried out using blood. This sequence was found in a woman of 80 years or more in good health. The chain is built from TRBV27 and TRBJ2-5; D is uncertain. In DNA form, the CDR3 reads TGTGCCGAAGAGACCCAGTACTTC. Translation gives CAEETQYF.